This T cell receptor beta chain came from a study of T cells in Graves' hyperthyroidism and ophthalmopathy. Notes on the study in general: Blood also contained most expanded thyroid clonotypes above 0.001.

With regard to this clonotype: The antigen remains undetermined.

The germline V gene has CDR1 SGHNT and CDR2 YYREEE (reference sequence). J was trimmed by 4 bases and V by 4 bases; bases with no gene match: 8. The CDR3 has 15 residues. Amplification of TCR beta CDR3 regions was performed using RNA transcripts as template. The HTBI primer set served for first-round RT-PCR of the TCR CDR3. MiXCR, run by TCRdb on the multiplex PCR reads, gives a single entry per CDR3 protein. The profile shows fewer than 650,000 distinct CDR3 sequences, roughly 45% of them singletons. This TCR came from an adult woman with Graves' disease, either hyperthyroidism or ophthalmopathy (not recorded which). V gene TRBV5-4 combines with J gene TRBJ1-2; TRBD1 matches at 9 bases. The sample consisted of peripheral blood or thyroid tissue (not recorded which). CDR3 nucleotides: TGTGCCAGCAGCCCCCCCGGGACAGGGATCTATGGCTACACCTTC. It translates to CASSPPGTGIYGYTF.